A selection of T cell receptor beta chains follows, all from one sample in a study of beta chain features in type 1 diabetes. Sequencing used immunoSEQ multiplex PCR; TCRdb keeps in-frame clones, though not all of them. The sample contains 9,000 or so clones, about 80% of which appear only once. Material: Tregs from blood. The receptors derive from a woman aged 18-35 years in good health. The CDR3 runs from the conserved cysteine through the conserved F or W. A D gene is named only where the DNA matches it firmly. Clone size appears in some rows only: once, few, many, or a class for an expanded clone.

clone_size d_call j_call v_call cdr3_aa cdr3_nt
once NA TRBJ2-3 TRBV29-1 CSVDHGRGDTQYF TGCAGCGTTGATCACGGCAGGGGTGATACGCAGTATTTT
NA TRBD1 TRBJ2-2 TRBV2 CAGQGDRAGELFF TGTGCCGGACAGGGAGATCGGGCCGGGGAGCTGTTTTTT
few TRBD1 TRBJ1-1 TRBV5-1 CASRSGTENTEAFF TGCGCCAGCAGGTCCGGGACAGAGAACACTGAAGCTTTCTTT
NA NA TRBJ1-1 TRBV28 CASTSRTEAFF TGTGCCAGCACCTCCAGGACTGAAGCTTTCTTT
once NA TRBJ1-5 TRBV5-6 CASSYGRNQPQHF TGTGCCAGCAGTTATGGGAGGAATCAGCCCCAGCATTTT
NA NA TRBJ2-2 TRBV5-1 CASSLGRGAANTGELFF TGCGCCAGCAGCCTGGGAAGGGGTGCGGCTAACACCGGGGAGCTGTTTTTT
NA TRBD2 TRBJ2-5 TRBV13 CASSLGTSGQETQYF TGTGCCAGCAGCCTAGGGACTAGCGGGCAAGAGACCCAGTACTTC
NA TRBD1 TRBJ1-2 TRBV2 CASREGALGYTF TGTGCCAGCAGGGAGGGGGCGCTTGGCTACACCTTC
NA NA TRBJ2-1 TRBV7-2 CASSLGPPPFSNEQFF TGTGCCAGCAGCTTAGGCCCCCCTCCCTTTAGTAATGAGCAGTTCTTC
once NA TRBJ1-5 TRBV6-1 CAIAPEVEPQHF TGTGCCATCGCACCGGAGGTGGAGCCCCAGCATTTT
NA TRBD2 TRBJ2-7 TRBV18 CASSSTSGGSYEQYF TGTGCCAGCTCTTCGACTAGCGGGGGCTCCTACGAGCAGTACTTC